Presented here are 31 T cell receptor beta chains from one specimen sequenced in a study of T cell changes during pregnancy in multiple sclerosis. Repertoires were generated with immunoSEQ multiplex PCR, while TCRdb's copy carries only in-frame clones and drops some. The table records 50,000 or so clones, 85% to 95% of them present only once. This sample comprised CD4+ T cells from peripheral blood mononuclear cells, obtained in the third trimester of pregnancy. These receptors were obtained from a female donor with multiple sclerosis, enrolled in a pregnancy study.

The CDR3: CASSMRDTQYF. CDR3 in DNA: TGTGCCAGTAGTATGCGGGATACGCAGTATTTT. The chain recombines TRBV19 with TRBJ2-3; no reliable D call. V was cut by 3 bases and J by 6 bases, with 4 bases left in between. Germline V gene sequence: CDR1 LNHDA, CDR2 SQIVND (reference sequence). The length of the CDR3 is 11 residues.

J is TRBJ1-1 and V is TRBV19; D is unresolved. The V end was cut by 5 bases, the J end by 1 base, with 11 bases between. CDR1 is LNHDA, CDR2 SQIVND, per germline (reference sequence). The CDR3 runs 14 residues. CDR3 nucleotide sequence: TGTGCCAGTAGTGGTATGCGGGGGAACACTGAAGCTTTCTTT. It translates to CASSGMRGNTEAFF. The complete variable domain, with remaining parts taken from reference TRBV19 and TRBJ1-1, reads DGGITQSPKYLFRKEGQNVTLSCEQNLNHDAMYWYRQDPGQGLRLIYYSQIVNDFQKGDIAEGYSVSREKKESFPLTVTSAQKNPTAFYLCASSGMRGNTEAFFGQGTRLTVV.

V and J are TRBV7-2 and TRBJ1-2, with D possibly matching TRBD1 (6 bases). This CDR3 spans 15 amino acids. The germline gives CDR1 SGHTA, CDR2 FQGNSA. Trimming cost V 1 base and J 7 bases, with 16 bases left between them. The CDR3 protein is CASSLEGGGIGGYTF. The DNA for the CDR3 is TGTGCCAGCAGCTTAGAGGGGGGGGGAATCGGTGGCTACACCTTC.

The chain uses TRBV9 and TRBJ2-3; TRBD2 might be the D (6 bases). Germline lookup yields CDR1 SGDLS and CDR2 YYNGEE. Trimming took off 3 bases at V and 0 bases at J, with 14 bases between the two ends. CDR3 size: 16 residues. The CDR3 reads CASSAYLAASTDTQYF. In nucleotides, the CDR3 is TGTGCCAGCAGCGCCTATTTAGCGGCTAGCACAGATACGCAGTATTTT.

The rearrangement uses TRBV19 and TRBJ1-5; the match to TRBD1 covers 10 bases. The CDR3 contains 17 residues. V trimming: 8 bases; J trimming: 0 bases; junction bases outside the gene matches: 10. Per the germline V gene, CDR1 is LNHDA and CDR2 is SQIVND (reference sequence). CDR3 amino acids: CASLDRGGPNSNQPQHF. The CDR3 DNA reads TGTGCCAGTCTGGACAGGGGGGGACCTAATAGCAATCAGCCCCAGCATTTT.

The chain employs TRBV11-3 and TRBJ1-6, with a tentative D call TRBD1 (5 bases). The CDR3 has 13 residues. CDR1 and CDR2 (germline): SGHNT, YENEEA. V was trimmed by 4 bases and J by 7 bases, leaving 8 bases between them. CDR3 sequence reads: CASSSGVNSPLHF. The CDR3 bases are TGTGCCAGCAGCTCGGGGGTGAATTCACCCCTCCACTTT.

This chain links TRBV2 with TRBJ2-5; 8 nucleotides line up with TRBD2. CDR1 is SNHLY and CDR2 is FYNNEI in the germline V gene. The CDR3 contains 15 residues. V shed 4 bases and J 3 bases; nucleotides not matched to a gene: 7. In DNA, the CDR3 is TGTGCCAGCAGTGCTCCGGGACTAGGCGAAGAGACCCAGTACTTC. It specifies CASSAPGLGEETQYF.

The chain has TRBV11-2 and TRBJ2-7; D perhaps matches TRBD1 (6 bases). Germline values: CDR1 SGHAT, CDR2 FQNNGV. V was pared by 5 bases and J by 2 bases, with 19 bases between. The CDR3 consists of 16 residues. The CDR3 region is CASSLAWTESTYEQYF. CDR3 nucleotide sequence: TGTGCCAGCAGCCTAGCCTGGACAGAGTCGACCTACGAGCAGTACTTC. Combining the CDR3 with reference TRBV11-2 and TRBJ2-7 gives the whole variable domain EAGVAQSPRYKIIEKRQSVAFWCNPISGHATLYWYQQILGQGPKLLIQFQNNGVVDDSQLPKDRFSAERLKGVDSTLKIQPAKLEDSAVYLCASSLAWTESTYEQYFGPGTRLTVT.

This clone was detected a few times. The V and J genes are TRBV4-1 and TRBJ1-2; the D is unclear. Trimming removed 4 bases at V and 3 bases at J, with 12 bases between. Looked up from germline, CDR1 is MGHRA and CDR2 is YSYEKL. The CDR3 is 14 residues long. CDR3 residues: CASSRVEGDYGYTF. For the CDR3, the DNA is TGCGCCAGCAGCCGAGTGGAGGGAGACTATGGCTACACCTTC.

The chain is built from TRBV5-6 and TRBJ1-2; D uncertain. The CDR3 is 13 amino acids. Trimming removed 4 bases at V and 6 bases at J, with 13 bases between. Germline CDR1 is SGHDT and CDR2 is YYEEEE. The CDR3 spells CASSLASPDGYTF. In DNA, the CDR3 is TGTGCCAGCAGCCTGGCCTCCCCAGATGGCTACACCTTC.

This rearrangement joins TRBV18 to TRBJ2-3; D might be TRBD1 (5 bases). This CDR3 has 13 amino acids. Germline V gene sequence: CDR1 KGHSH, CDR2 LQKENI. V was shortened by 2 bases and J by 9 bases, with 12 bases between the two germline ends. CDR3 sequence: CASSPGAEETQYF. The CDR3 DNA sequence: TGTGCCAGCTCACCAGGGGCCGAGGAAACGCAGTATTTT.

V and J are TRBV10-3 and TRBJ2-3; 8 bases match TRBD2. Germline V gene lookup returns CDR1 ENHRY and CDR2 SYGVKD. V lost 7 bases and J lost 2; bases outside the gene matches: 8. This CDR3 spans 15 amino acids. The CDR3 nucleotides read TGTGCCATCACAAAAGCGGGGGCCTCCACAGATACGCAGTATTTT. Translation: CAITKAGASTDTQYF.

The chain links TRBV2 to TRBJ1-2; 8 bases agree with TRBD1. The CDR3 has 14 residues. J lost 5 bases, V lost 5 bases, and 7 bases had no gene match. Germline V CDR1 and CDR2: SNHLY, FYNNEI. The CDR3 loop reads CASSWGQVQYGYTF. The CDR3 nucleotides are TGTGCCAGCAGTTGGGGACAGGTTCAATATGGCTACACCTTC.

This chain links TRBV7-8 with TRBJ1-5; D is ambiguous. The CDR3 consists of 15 residues. V was pared by 1 base and J by 0 bases, with 7 bases between. Looked up from germline, CDR1 is SGHVS and CDR2 is FQNEAQ. The CDR3: CASSLGQYSNQPQHF. The CDR3 DNA reads as TGTGCCAGCAGCTTAGGGCAGTATAGCAATCAGCCCCAGCATTTT.

The chain couples TRBV4-3 to TRBJ2-2; tentative D call: TRBD1 (6 bases). The CDR3 is 15 residues long. Germline assignment: CDR1 LGHNA and CDR2 YSLEER. V was shortened by 4 bases and J by 4 bases, with 13 bases between the two germline ends. As DNA, the CDR3 is TGCGCCAGCAGCCCAGGGACACTGCGCACCGGGGAGCTGTTTTTT. As protein: CASSPGTLRTGELFF.

V gene TRBV19 combines with J gene TRBJ1-5, with 10 bases that match TRBD1. Germline assignment: CDR1 LNHDA and CDR2 SQIVND (reference sequence). V was clipped by 4 bases and J by 4 bases; unmatched bases: 7. The CDR3 has 16 amino acids. The CDR3 here is CASSSRQGAGNQPQHF. The CDR3 DNA follows: TGTGCCAGTAGTAGCCGACAGGGGGCAGGGAATCAGCCCCAGCATTTT.

The V and J genes are TRBV19 and TRBJ2-1; 9 bases line up with TRBD2. With 3 bases clipped from V and 10 bases from J, the junction kept 10 bases outside the gene matches. Looked up from germline, CDR1 is LNHDA and CDR2 is SQIVND (reference sequence). The CDR3 extends over 15 amino acids. The CDR3 loop is CASSISSGVVGEQFF. CDR3 in DNA: TGTGCCAGTAGTATCTCTAGCGGGGTTGTTGGGGAGCAGTTCTTC.

There are a few counts of this clone. J is TRBJ2-1 and V is TRBV2, with 10 bases that match TRBD1. Germline-derived CDR1 and CDR2 are SNHLY and FYNNEI. The CDR3 runs 13 residues. J lost 8 bases, V lost 7 bases, and 5 bases had no gene match. The CDR3 coding sequence is TGTGCCAGCATCCGAGACAGGGGGCATGAGCAGTTCTTC. The encoded protein is CASIRDRGHEQFF.

V is TRBV6-1 and J is TRBJ1-2; D not resolved. Per germline, CDR1 MNHNS and CDR2 SASEGT. The CDR3 length is 14 residues. The V end was cut by 9 bases, the J end by 0 bases, with 14 bases between. The CDR3: CASGRQTSNYGYTF. For the CDR3, the DNA is TGTGCCAGTGGAAGGCAGACATCTAACTATGGCTACACCTTC.

This sequence joins TRBV19 and TRBJ2-1, with TRBD2 identical over 8 bases. CDR3 size: 15 residues. J gave up 5 bases and V 6 bases, and 9 bases lay outside the gene matches. Germline loops: CDR1 LNHDA, CDR2 SQIVND (reference sequence). The CDR3 sequence is CASRAHGGGDNEQFF. DNA of the CDR3: TGTGCCAGTAGGGCCCACGGGGGGGGTGACAATGAGCAGTTCTTC.

This clone was found a few times. This sequence joins TRBV11-2 and TRBJ1-5; D remains unclear. Per the germline V gene, CDR1 is SGHAT and CDR2 is FQNNGV. Trimming removed 2 bases at V and 5 bases at J, with 7 bases between. This CDR3 is built from 13 residues. As DNA, the CDR3 is TGTGCCAGCAGCTTAAGGGAGGATCAGCCCCAGCATTTT. Encoded protein: CASSLREDQPQHF. Together with reference TRBV11-2 and TRBJ1-5, the CDR3 gives the full variable domain: EAGVAQSPRYKIIEKRQSVAFWCNPISGHATLYWYQQILGQGPKLLIQFQNNGVVDDSQLPKDRFSAERLKGVDSTLKIQPAKLEDSAVYLCASSLREDQPQHFGDGTRLSIL.

V gene TRBV19 combines with J gene TRBJ2-1, with D perhaps matching TRBD2 (5 bases). The CDR3 is 17 residues long. Trimming left V 3 bases short and J 0 bases short, with 15 bases between. Germline V gives CDR1 LNHDA, CDR2 SQIVND (reference sequence). The DNA of the CDR3 is TGTGCCAGTAGTATCGAGGCCCTAGCATTCTCCTACAATGAGCAGTTCTTC. This encodes CASSIEALAFSYNEQFF.

The rearrangement links TRBV4-3 to TRBJ1-6, with 8 bases aligning to TRBD1. J gave up 6 bases and V 6 bases, and 4 bases lay outside the gene matches. CDR3 length: 14 residues. CDR1 is LGHNA and CDR2 is YSLEER in the germline V gene. CDR3 sequence: CASSYGQGNSPLHF. CDR3 nucleotide sequence: TGCGCCAGCAGTTATGGACAGGGTAATTCACCCCTCCACTTT.

The rearrangement joins TRBV7-3 to TRBJ2-3; unclear D gene. V was shortened by 3 bases and J by 0 bases, with 7 bases between the two germline ends. CDR3 length: 14 residues. CDR1 SGHTA and CDR2 FQGTGA come from the germline V gene. CDR3 in DNA: TGTGCCAGCAGCTTCAGTCTTAGCACAGATACGCAGTATTTT. The encoded protein is CASSFSLSTDTQYF. The full variable domain, in which reference TRBV7-3 and TRBJ2-3 provide the parts outside the CDR3, is GAGVSQTPSNKVTEKGKYVELRCDPISGHTALYWYRQSLGQGPEFLIYFQGTGAADDSGLPNDRFFAVRPEGSVSTLKIQRTERGDSAVYLCASSFSLSTDTQYFGPGTRLTVL.

The CDR3 DNA reads TGTGCCAGCAGCTTAACTGGGGGCGCGAGCAATCAGCCCCAGCATTTT. It encodes CASSLTGGASNQPQHF. J is TRBJ1-5 and V is TRBV7-8, with D perhaps matching TRBD1 (6 bases). Germline-derived CDR1 and CDR2 are SGHVS and FQNEAQ. The CDR3 has 16 amino acids. V was trimmed by 2 bases and J by 1 base, leaving 12 bases between them.

The chain combines TRBV4-1 with TRBJ2-5, with 7 bases aligning to TRBD2. The CDR3 consists of 16 residues. V lost 0 bases to trimming and J lost 2 bases; unmatched junction nucleotides: 6. Germline CDR1 reads MGHRA; CDR2 reads YSYEKL. For the CDR3, the DNA is TGCGCCAGCAGCCAAGAGGGCGAGCGGGGACAAGAGACCCAGTACTTC. Translation gives CASSQEGERGQETQYF.

The chain uses TRBV5-4 and TRBJ2-5; the D gene is possibly TRBD2 (5 bases). Trimming left V 1 base short and J 5 bases short, with 15 bases between. The germline gives CDR1 SGHNT, CDR2 YYREEE (reference sequence). This CDR3 contains 15 residues. CDR3 amino acids: CASSLSARVSETQYF. CDR3 bases: TGTGCCAGCAGCTTGAGTGCGAGGGTATCGGAGACCCAGTACTTC. Complete variable domain (other parts from reference TRBV5-4 and TRBJ2-5): ETGVTQSPTHLIKTRGQQVTLRCSSQSGHNTVSWYQQALGQGPQFIFQYYREEENGRGNFPPRFSGLQFPNYSSELNVNALELDDSALYLCASSLSARVSETQYFGPGTRLLVL.

The chain recombines TRBV29-1 with TRBJ2-1, with TRBD1 identical over 9 bases. The CDR3 extends over 14 amino acids. CDR1 and CDR2 from the germline V gene are SQVTM and ANQGSEA. Trimming removed 4 bases from V and 4 bases from J; junction bases left unmatched: 5. This chain's CDR3 is CSVVGTGKYNEQFF. Here the CDR3 DNA reads TGCAGCGTTGTTGGGACAGGGAAGTACAATGAGCAGTTCTTC.

The chain is built from TRBV6-5 and TRBJ1-1, with a possible D match to TRBD1 (5 bases). The ends were cut back, 5 bases at V and 5 bases at J, with 18 bases in the middle. Germline CDR1 MNHEY, CDR2 SVGAGI. This CDR3 region has 15 residues. Here the CDR3 reads CASSTTAGRWTEAFF. CDR3 in DNA: TGTGCCAGCAGTACCACAGCAGGGCGATGGACTGAAGCTTTCTTT.

The chain recombines TRBV11-1 with TRBJ2-3; weak D call: TRBD2 (6 bases). The germline gives CDR1 SGHAT, CDR2 FQDESV (reference sequence). The CDR3 is made up of 12 amino acids. The V and J ends lost 5 bases and 14 bases respectively, with 17 bases between them. CDR3 in DNA: TGTGCCAGCAGCCTGAATCCTGGGGGGTGGTATTTT. This sequence encodes CASSLNPGGWYF. The full variable domain, in which reference TRBV11-1 and TRBJ2-3 provide the parts outside the CDR3, is EAEVAQSPRYKITEKSQAVAFWCDPISGHATLYWYRQILGQGPELLVQFQDESVVDDSQLPKDRFSAERLKGVDSTLKIQPAELGDSAMYLCASSLNPGGWYFGPGTRLTVL.

This chain connects TRBV7-9 to TRBJ2-5; tentatively, D is TRBD1 (5 bases). This CDR3 contains 15 residues. Trimming stripped 8 bases from V and 1 base from J, with 17 bases between. Germline CDR1 is SEHNR and CDR2 is FQNEAQ (reference sequence). The CDR3 nucleotides read TGTGCCAGCGGTTTCAGGGAAGCAGCCCAAGAGACCCAGTACTTC. Translation gives CASGFREAAQETQYF.